This T cell receptor (beta chain) stems from a study of cytomegalovirus exposure and HLA in healthy donors (dated by TCRdb to the late 2010s). About the investigation overall: An earlier analysis of around 600 of the donors reported approximately 290 Gb of sequence data and 117 million unique TCR beta sequences from about 180 million T cells. Roughly 300 gigabases of sequencing data and about 92 million unique TCR sequences made up an early release that covered about 640 HLA-typed donors. The genetic ancestry cluster associated with self-reported Caucasian donors included about four fifths of the roughly 410 genotyped donors. The aim of the study was to test whether cataloging public T cell receptors could identify signatures of past pathogen exposure. The T cell repertoires of under 750 subjects were profiled by immunosequencing and related to cytomegalovirus serostatus. A separate validation cohort of 100 to 150 different subjects was used in addition to the 666-subject first cohort. High-throughput TCR immunosequencing, statistical association of individual TCRs with disease status, and machine learning were combined to predict cytomegalovirus infection status. A later analysis re-analyzed previously published TCR beta repertoires from roughly 630 donors and added high-resolution HLA genotyping to study TCR occurrence patterns. Rather than using new phenotypic data, the later analysis identified candidate immune exposures from TCR beta sequences and from how often those sequences occurred across donors. An earlier analysis of 587 of the donors used high-throughput TCR beta sequencing to judge whether each TCR beta V gene segment behaved as functional or pseudogenic. Donor age, sex, ethnicity and CMV serostatus were collected together with the repertoire data. In a later genetic analysis, genome-wide SNP genotypes for about 60% of the 666 donors were used, and that subset was treated as a discovery cohort. All discovery cohort repertoires had been generated using a single sequencing platform. Both class I and class II loci were covered by HLA typing, at four-digit resolution. Typing coverage varied by locus: roughly 629-630 donors for A, B, C, DRB1 and DQB1; roughly 560 for DQA1; over 600 for DPA1; around 450 for DPB1. Roughly 5 DR-DQ haplotypes were handled as single units for association and clustering, since linkage in the cohort was strong. Among approximately 370 genotyped donors of the cohort, an average of roughly 230,000 unique TCR beta nucleotide sequences was sequenced per donor, of which about 18% were non-productive.

The research as a whole found: In an earlier analysis of some 500 of the donors, most TCR beta V segments appeared in productive rearrangements about 90% or about 30% of the time, broadly matching IMGT annotations. In a later genetic analysis, a missense DCLRE1C variant was associated with V-gene and J-gene trimming of TCR beta chains, and the association was replicated in an independent cohort. A total of 150 or so TCR beta chains were listed by the study as associated with cytomegalovirus. In a later analysis, the rate of TCR association differed among HLA loci, with DRB1 alleles having the most associated TCRs and HLA-C alleles having the fewest. The presence/absence analyses assumed that sequencing depth was roughly uniform across donors, and that assumption may not be true. Linkage disequilibrium might explain the correlated functional status among segregating V segments, but an unknown experimental factor could not be excluded. Cytomegalovirus status was reported to be diagnosed by the classifier with high specificity and sensitivity in both the original and validation cohorts. Because counts were too low, under 20 rarely observed V segments, including chromosome 9 orphons, were left out of the earlier analysis of about 620 of the donors. Because HLA typing was missing for some donors at each locus, association tests included only the typed subset. Assigning TCR associations to individual alleles was difficult when HLA alleles, especially DR and DQ, strongly co-occurred. In a later analysis, about 16,000 TCR beta sequences were associated with specific HLA alleles at a false discovery rate of 0.05. A further reported finding was that TCR beta sequences accurately predicted the HLA-A and HLA-B alleles for most subjects in the first cohort. Across donors, most TCR sequences were observed very rarely, whereas some public TCRs were present in many individuals. A group of highly shared sequence variants was considered likely to be a technical artifact of the sequencing pipeline. CMV serostatus was the only immune exposure information available for the cohort. Three of the identified cytomegalovirus-associated TCR beta chains were confirmed in vitro to be specific for cytomegalovirus antigens. A later analysis found that most CMV-associated TCR beta chains appeared HLA-restricted, with HLA associations seemingly driven largely by CMV exposure. Compared with equally common non-associated chains, HLA-associated TCR beta chains in a later analysis were more clonally expanded and had lower generation probabilities. A later genetic analysis reported fewer N-insertions in productive TCRs among donors in an Asian-associated ancestry cluster than the roughly 700-donor mean. In this cohort, only TCR beta chains were sequenced, and detectable features were limited by the absence of alpha or paired-chain data. The authors suggested that the approach could potentially be generalized to other disease states and immunological phenotypes. A later analysis reported that several top co-occurrence clusters appeared linked to parvovirus B19, influenza, CMV and Epstein-Barr virus.

Regarding this clone: Its cognate antigen has yet to be identified. No base quality information exists; no much larger clone differs at one position.

Receptor amplification or capture employed the immunoSEQ multiplex PCR assay. For the multiplex PCR, a mixture combining 60 forward primers for TCR Vbeta segments and 13 reverse primers for TCR Jbeta segments was used. The CDR3 region of rearranged TCR beta genes was amplified from genomic DNA by a multiplex PCR assay. Amplified TCR beta libraries were sequenced as 87-base-pair reads on the Illumina HiSeq System. Regarding the original processing steps: In a later analysis, tens of millions of unique TCR beta chains were counted across the approximately 640 repertoires, and roughly 11 million of these chains were shared by at least two donors. Raw reads were error-corrected and collapsed into unique sequences by a nearest-neighbor algorithm in which closely related sequences were merged to remove PCR and sequencing errors. Alignment of CDR3 sequences to IMGT reference sequences was used to assign V, D and J gene segments. For a sequence to be retained, a match of at least six nucleotides to both a V gene segment and a J gene segment was required. Rearrangements were classified as productive when the CDR3 lacked stop codons and remained in frame with V and J, and all other rearrangements were classified as non-productive. Following IMGT convention, CDR3 was defined as the stretch from the second conserved V-encoded cysteine up to the conserved J-encoded phenylalanine. Sequences without an unambiguous match to a single V gene segment were excluded from the earlier analysis of 587 of the donors. In an earlier analysis of some 590 of the donors, V segments were called functional above 56.7% productive rearrangements and were called segregating when the between-donor standard deviation exceeded 5%. To diagnose cytomegalovirus status from the catalog of TCR beta chain sequences, a statistical classification framework was built. V and J gene assignment, in a later analysis, came from comparing TCR nucleotide sequences with IMGT/GENE-DB human TR gene sequences. Using the TCRdist pipeline, a later analysis assigned CDR3 sequences along with most-parsimonious VDJ recombination scenarios. In a later analysis, each TCR beta chain was defined by its CDR3 amino acid sequence together with its V-gene family, and reads without a unique V-gene family were excluded. In a later analysis, around 650 highly shared, low-generation-probability nucleotide sequences were removed to address suspected cross-contamination and a sequencing artifact. In a later analysis, a clonal expansion index was calculated for each public chain from normalized within-repertoire ranks of inferred template counts. In a later analysis, generation probabilities were computed using a VDJ recombination model fitted to out-of-frame rearrangements, and the results were checked against IGoR. A later analysis scored TCR-TCR, TCR-HLA and TCR-CMV co-occurrence with hypergeometric tests, applying a repertoire-size bias correction to TCR pairs. A later analysis estimated false discovery rates by permuting HLA or CMV assignments 20 times. In a later analysis, co-occurring TCRs were grouped using DBSCAN, with TCRdist sequence similarity added in when clustering inside HLA-allele-positive subsets. Repertoires with fewer than 30,000 or more than 120,000 public chains were left out of co-occurrence clustering, as were five repertoires with anomalous nucleotide sharing. TCRdb stores this immuneACCESS table with in-frame sequences only. Part of the clones is absent; in the studies checked, under half of the shortfall reflects unresolved V genes, and no reason is known for the rest. V, J and clone size were drawn from that table, and D and trimming were deduced from the DNA. The table for this sample lists approximately 190,000 clones; more than 65% of them were counted only once. Clones ranked in the top ten supply over 3.5% of the sample.

The cohort was made up of under 800 healthy bone marrow donors. At the time of sampling, every cohort member was nominally healthy, though immune exposures that went unrecorded were likely present. The donor was CMV seronegative and was included in the group of under 450 seronegative cohort members. Every donor gave a peripheral blood sample, and the peripheral blood mononuclear cells from that sample were used for TCR beta sequencing. The Qiagen DNeasy Blood Extraction Kit was used to extract genomic DNA from the blood cell samples. The clonotype was recovered from a man aged 45-65 years in good health and CMV-seronegative. The sample was PBMCs.

The DNA sequence follows: TGTGCCAGCAGTTACGACAGGGTTCAGGGCTACACCTTC. This translates into CASSYDRVQGYTF. The chain joins TRBV6-5 to TRBJ1-2; TRBD1 aligns with 7 central bases. The CDR3 sequence holds 13 residues, the cysteine and phenylalanine included. The read is trimmed to its CDR3 DNA, 39 bases read in frame from base 1. CDR1 MNHEY and CDR2 SVGAGI are derived from the germline V gene. Trimming removed 2 bases from V and 8 bases from J; the gene matches leave 5 bases unexplained.